One sample yielded the 19 T cell receptor beta chains listed below, sequenced in a study of blood T cell repertoires in COVID-19. TCRdb's table, derived via immunoSEQ multiplex PCR, lists solely in-frame clones and lacks some. The sample shows about 200,000 clones, about 88% of them seen only once. The specimen was peripheral blood. These receptors all stem from a man aged 50-60 years with COVID-19, enrolled during active disease.

This clone appeared a few times. The chain uses TRBV12-3 or TRBV12-4 and TRBJ1-3, with D perhaps TRBD1 (5 bases). The CDR3 runs 13 residues. With 6 bases removed from V and 0 bases from J, the gap between germline ends came to 6 bases. CDR3 coding DNA: TGTGCCAGCAGGGGGGGCTCTGGAAACACCATATATTTT. Translating it yields CASRGGSGNTIYF.

The rearrangement links TRBV4-2 to TRBJ2-1; D call uncertain. Germline CDR1 LGHNA, CDR2 YNFKEQ. The V end was cut by 3 bases, the J end by 5 bases, with 11 bases between. This CDR3 is built from 14 residues. This CDR3 is CASSHGEKDNEQFF. The CDR3 DNA reads TGTGCCAGCAGCCATGGAGAAAAGGACAATGAGCAGTTCTTC.

The chain combines TRBV20-1 with TRBJ1-3; maybe TRBD1 (5 bases). Trimming left V 3 bases short and J 3 bases short, with 15 bases between. This CDR3 has 15 amino acids. The germline gives CDR1 DFQATT, CDR2 SNEGSKA (reference sequence). The CDR3 DNA is TGCAGTGCTAGTCGGGAGGGGTTCGGTGGAAACACCATATATTTT. Translating it yields CSASREGFGGNTIYF.

The chain carries TRBV15 and TRBJ2-5, with TRBD1 identical over 9 bases. The CDR3 covers 14 residues. V was clipped by 3 bases and J by 2 bases; unmatched bases: 1. Germline V gives CDR1 LNHNV, CDR2 YYDKDF (reference sequence). CDR3 DNA: TGTGCCACCAGCAGGGGGACAGGGCAAGAGACCCAGTACTTC. Its translation: CATSRGTGQETQYF.

The chain recombines TRBV27 with TRBJ2-7; possibly TRBD2 for D (6 bases). There are 14 residues in the CDR3. Looked up from germline, CDR1 is MNHEY and CDR2 is SMNVEV (reference sequence). The ends were cut back, 6 bases at V and 6 bases at J, with 18 bases in the middle. The CDR3 is CASRPRPIGGEQYF. The DNA for the CDR3 is TGTGCCAGCAGACCCCGACCGATCGGGGGCGAGCAGTACTTC.

The V call is TRBV30, the J call TRBJ2-7, with a possible D match to TRBD1 (6 bases). Germline V lookup: CDR1 GTSNPN, CDR2 SVGIG (reference sequence). The CDR3 is 12 amino acids. V lost 2 bases to trimming and J lost 9 bases, with 14 bases between them. CDR3 sequence reads: CAWSLQGSAQYF. The CDR3 DNA is TGTGCCTGGAGTCTTCAGGGGTCCGCGCAGTACTTC.

This rearrangement joins TRBV11-3 to TRBJ2-1; a weak D match, TRBD2 (6 bases). CDR1 and CDR2 (germline): SGHNT, YENEEA. Trimming took off 1 base at V and 8 bases at J, with 24 bases between the two ends. The CDR3 is 18 amino acids. The CDR3 sequence: CASSLGTLETSRNHEQFF. The CDR3 region has the DNA TGTGCCAGCAGCTTAGGTACCCTCGAGACTAGTCGTAACCATGAGCAGTTCTTC.

This chain uses TRBV4-1 with TRBJ2-7, with 14 bases identical to TRBD2. V shed 0 bases and J 4 bases; nucleotides not matched to a gene: 14. The CDR3 runs to 20 residues. In germline, CDR1 is MGHRA, CDR2 YSYEKL. This CDR3 reads CASSQEITAKRLAGGYEQYF. The DNA for the CDR3 is TGCGCCAGCAGCCAAGAAATAACAGCAAAGAGACTAGCGGGAGGGTACGAGCAGTACTTC.

The chain is built from TRBV7-8 and TRBJ1-1; 7 nucleotides align to TRBD1. CDR1 and CDR2 (germline): SGHVS, FQNEAQ. The ends lost 2 bases at V and 4 bases at J; junction bases unmatched: 7. The CDR3 spans 15 residues. The CDR3 sequence: CASSLRLTGVTEAFF. As DNA, the CDR3 is TGTGCCAGCAGCTTACGCTTAACAGGGGTCACTGAAGCTTTCTTT.

This chain connects TRBV19 to TRBJ2-5, with a weak D call TRBD2 (6 bases). The CDR3 contains 13 residues. V was pared by 7 bases and J by 2 bases, with 11 bases between. Germline V gene data show CDR1 as LNHDA and CDR2 as SQIVND (reference sequence). CDR3 nucleotide sequence: TGTGCCAGTAAACGCCGGGAGCAAGAGACCCAGTACTTC. This translates into CASKRREQETQYF.

The chain employs TRBV27 and TRBJ2-7; TRBD1 might be the D (6 bases). Trimming took off 3 bases at V and 0 bases at J, with 12 bases between the two ends. This CDR3 has 15 residues. CDR1 and CDR2 (germline): MNHEY, SMNVEV (reference sequence). CDR3 nucleotides: TGTGCCAGCAGTTTGGGACACCAGCTCTCCTACGAGCAGTACTTC. It yields the protein CASSLGHQLSYEQYF.

The chain combines TRBV5-1 with TRBJ1-1; D is uncertain. The germline V and J ends were trimmed by 0 bases and 5 bases, with 14 bases remaining between them. Germline V gene lookup returns CDR1 SGHRS and CDR2 YFSETQ. The CDR3 has 15 residues. CDR3 DNA: TGCGCCAGCAGCTTGGAAAGCACACGGGAAACTGAAGCTTTCTTT. Translation gives CASSLESTRETEAFF.

In this sample, this clone turned up a few times. At the DNA level, this CDR3 is encoded by other sequences in the same sample as well. The chain couples TRBV19 to TRBJ2-7; 13 positions match TRBD2. Germline V gene data show CDR1 as LNHDA and CDR2 as SQIVND (reference sequence). The CDR3 is 14 residues long. V lost 5 bases, J lost 4 bases, and 2 bases stayed unmatched. The CDR3, as DNA: TGTGCCAGTAGTCCGGGACTAGCGGGATACGAGCAGTACTTC. It specifies CASSPGLAGYEQYF.

This clone has a single count. The chain is built from TRBV5-5 and TRBJ1-1; TRBD1 is a possible D gene (6 bases). The V end was cut by 4 bases, the J end by 8 bases, with 21 bases between. Germline loops: CDR1 SGHKS, CDR2 YYEKEE (reference sequence). The CDR3 covers 15 residues. The CDR3 loop reads CASSAGQQLQGEAFF. The DNA of the CDR3 is TGTGCCAGCAGCGCCGGACAGCAACTACAAGGCGAAGCTTTCTTT. The whole variable domain, filled in from reference TRBV5-5 and TRBJ1-1, reads DAGVTQSPTHLIKTRGQQVTLRCSPISGHKSVSWYQQVLGQGPQFIFQYYEKEERGRGNFPDRFSARQFPNYSSELNVNALLLGDSALYLCASSAGQQLQGEAFFGQGTRLTVV.

The gene calls are TRBV19 and TRBJ2-1, with unresolved D. The V and J ends lost 1 base and 6 bases respectively, with 10 bases between them. Germline CDR1 is LNHDA and CDR2 is SQIVND (reference sequence). CDR3 size: 14 residues. The chain's CDR3 is CASSIGGYRNEQFF. The CDR3 DNA reads as TGTGCCAGTAGTATAGGAGGATACCGCAATGAGCAGTTCTTC.

V usage is TRBV24-1 and J usage is TRBJ2-2; D possibly corresponds to TRBD1 (5 bases). V lost 10 bases and J lost 1, with 9 bases in between. Germline CDR1 KGHDR, CDR2 SFDVKD. This CDR3 region has 13 residues. CDR3 nucleotide sequence: TGTGCCACACAGGAGCTGAACACCGGGGAGCTGTTTTTT. This sequence encodes CATQELNTGELFF.

The J gene is TRBJ2-2, the V gene TRBV9; 11 bases fit TRBD1. CDR1 SGDLS and CDR2 YYNGEE come from the germline V gene. The CDR3 totals 16 residues. J lost 5 bases, V lost 4 bases, and 7 bases had no gene match. CDR3 nucleotide sequence: TGTGCCAGCAGCCCATGGACAGGGGGCAGGACCGGGGAGCTGTTTTTT. As protein: CASSPWTGGRTGELFF. Variable domain in full (rest from reference TRBV9 and TRBJ2-2): DSGVTQTPKHLITATGQRVTLRCSPRSGDLSVYWYQQSLDQGLQFLIQYYNGEERAKGNILERFSAQQFPDLHSELNLSSLELGDSALYFCASSPWTGGRTGELFFGEGSRLTVL.

This clone was detected only once. The J gene is TRBJ2-2, the V gene TRBV2; 9 nucleotides agree with TRBD1. Germline V CDR1 and CDR2: SNHLY, FYNNEI. V lost 6 bases, J lost 6 bases, and 8 bases stayed unmatched. The CDR3 contains 15 residues. Here the CDR3 reads CASRETGGISGELFF. Written as DNA, the CDR3 is TGTGCCAGCAGGGAGACAGGGGGTATTTCCGGGGAGCTGTTTTTT.

V usage is TRBV24-1 and J usage is TRBJ2-1; TRBD2 matches 7 bases. The CDR3 totals 12 residues. The germline V gene has CDR1 KGHDR and CDR2 SFDVKD. V lost 3 bases to trimming and J lost 9 bases; unmatched junction nucleotides: 1. This CDR3 reads CATSDIAGEQFF. Here the CDR3 DNA reads TGTGCCACCAGTGATATAGCGGGTGAGCAGTTCTTC.